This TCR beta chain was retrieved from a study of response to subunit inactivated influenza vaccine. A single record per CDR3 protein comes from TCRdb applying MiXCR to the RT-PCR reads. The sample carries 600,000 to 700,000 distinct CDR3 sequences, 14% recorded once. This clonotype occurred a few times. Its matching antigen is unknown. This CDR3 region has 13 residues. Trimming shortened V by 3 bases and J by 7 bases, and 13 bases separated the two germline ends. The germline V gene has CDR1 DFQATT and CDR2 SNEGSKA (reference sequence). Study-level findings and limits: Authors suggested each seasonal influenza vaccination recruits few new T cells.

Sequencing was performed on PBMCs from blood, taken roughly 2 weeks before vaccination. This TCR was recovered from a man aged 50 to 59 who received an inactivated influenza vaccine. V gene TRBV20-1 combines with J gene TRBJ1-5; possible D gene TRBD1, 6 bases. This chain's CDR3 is CSASRGFQQPQHF. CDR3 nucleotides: TGCAGTGCTAGTAGGGGGTTCCAACAGCCCCAGCATTTT.